Presented here are 17 T cell receptor beta chains from one specimen sequenced in a study of control samples from healthy donors and cancer patients. Only in-frame clones appear in the TCRdb table, and some are missing; sequencing was by immunoSEQ multiplex PCR. The sample has 100,000 to 150,000 clones; 80% to 95% are singletons. The sequenced sample consisted of blood. The receptors shown here come from a man younger than 30 in good health.

This clone was seen a single time. This chain links TRBV28 with TRBJ2-2; 7 bases map to TRBD1. This CDR3 spans 18 amino acids. After removal of 5 bases from V and 0 bases from J, the junction contained 12 bases not matched to a gene. The germline gives CDR1 MDHEN, CDR2 SYDVKM. The CDR3 region is CASSRRPGQSTNTGELFF. The CDR3 bases are TGTGCCAGCAGTAGAAGGCCGGGACAGTCGACGAACACCGGGGAGCTGTTTTTT.

This sequence joins TRBV9 and TRBJ1-3, with 9 bases matching TRBD1. The CDR3 runs to 15 residues. V shed 3 bases and J 2 bases; nucleotides not matched to a gene: 3. Germline CDR1 is SGDLS and CDR2 is YYNGEE. The CDR3 here is CASSAGTGTGNTIYF. The CDR3 DNA sequence: TGTGCCAGCAGCGCCGGGACAGGGACTGGAAACACCATATATTTT.

The V call is TRBV12-5, the J call TRBJ1-3; D might be TRBD1 (5 bases). The CDR3 is 16 residues long. Trimming took off 1 base at V and 2 bases at J, with 12 bases between the two ends. The germline V gene has CDR1 LGHNT and CDR2 FRNRAP. The DNA for the CDR3 is TGTGCTAGTGGTTTGGGGCAGGGAACGACTGGAAACACCATATATTTT. It encodes CASGLGQGTTGNTIYF.

The chain recombines TRBV29-1 with TRBJ2-3; TRBD1 or TRBD2 may be the D gene (7 bases each). The germline V gene has CDR1 SQVTM and CDR2 ANQGSEA. The CDR3 is 15 amino acids. Between the trimmed V and J ends, which lost 5 bases and 2 bases, there was a span of 17 bases. CDR3 in amino acids: CSVPRGGASTDTQYF. In nucleotides, the CDR3 is TGCAGCGTTCCCAGGGGGGGGGCGTCCACAGATACGCAGTATTTT.

V is TRBV6-5 and J is TRBJ2-3, with 7 nucleotides matching TRBD2. Germline CDR1 and CDR2: MNHEY and SVGAGI. The junction had 5 bases not matched to a gene; V was cut back by 0 bases and J by 5 bases. This CDR3 contains 15 residues. The CDR3, as DNA: TGTGCCAGCAGTTACTCGTTGACGGGGGGAGATACGCAGTATTTT. The encoded protein is CASSYSLTGGDTQYF.

This clone was seen a few times. The V gene is TRBV7-2, the J gene TRBJ1-4; 8 nucleotides align to TRBD1. Germline values: CDR1 SGHTA, CDR2 FQGNSA. V lost 5 bases, J lost 7 bases, and 9 bases stayed unmatched. The CDR3 has 15 residues. In DNA, the CDR3 is TGTGCCAGCAGCCGCGGCGGCAGGGGGCGTGAAAAACTGTTTTTT. Translated, it gives CASSRGGRGREKLFF.

This sequence joins TRBV3-1 (or the pseudogene TRBV3-2) and TRBJ1-4, with a tentative D call TRBD1 (6 bases). Germline V gene data show CDR1 as LGHDT and CDR2 as YNNKEL (reference sequence). The CDR3 spans 13 residues. The V and J ends lost 8 bases and 0 bases respectively, with 7 bases between them. The CDR3 reads CASSGATNEKLFF. The CDR3 DNA reads as TGTGCCAGCTCAGGGGCAACTAATGAAAAACTGTTTTTT.

V usage is TRBV6-1 and J usage is TRBJ1-5, with D possibly being TRBD1 (6 bases). Per germline, CDR1 MNHNS and CDR2 SASEGT. V was shortened by 4 bases and J by 0 bases, with 19 bases between the two germline ends. The CDR3 runs 18 residues. The CDR3 loop reads CASSVGAGHDYSNQPQHF. Here the CDR3 DNA reads TGTGCCAGCAGTGTAGGTGCGGGACACGATTATAGCAATCAGCCCCAGCATTTT.

The sample holds a few counts of this clone. V and J are TRBV18 and TRBJ1-3; D remains ambiguous. Germline CDR1 reads KGHSH; CDR2 reads LQKENI. The CDR3 runs 15 residues. The V gene lost 1 base and the J gene lost 2 bases, with 9 bases spanning the gap. The CDR3 bases are TGTGCCAGCTCACCACTCGGGAACCCTGGAAACACCATATATTTT. Its protein product is CASSPLGNPGNTIYF. The full variable domain, its missing parts supplied by reference TRBV18 and TRBJ1-3, is NAGVMQNPRHLVRRRGQEARLRCSPMKGHSHVYWYRQLPEEGLKFMVYLQKENIIDESGMPKERFSAEFPKEGPSILRIQQVVRGDSAAYFCASSPLGNPGNTIYFGEGSWLTVV.

The chain has TRBV15 and TRBJ2-3, with D possibly TRBD2 on 6 matching bases. The V gene lost 1 base and the J gene lost 0 bases, with 11 bases spanning the gap. CDR3 size: 16 residues. CDR1 and CDR2 (germline): LNHNV, YYDKDF (reference sequence). The CDR3: CATSRGGAGSTDTQYF. In DNA form, the CDR3 reads TGTGCCACCAGCAGAGGTGGGGCGGGGAGCACAGATACGCAGTATTTT.

This clone was recorded a few times. The chain joins TRBV20-1 to TRBJ2-3; tentative D call: TRBD1 (5 bases). Trimming removed 6 bases from V and 3 bases from J, with 16 bases in between. The germline CDR1 and CDR2 sequences are DFQATT and SNEGSKA (reference sequence). This CDR3 has 14 residues. The CDR3 DNA is TGCAGTGCCAGTAGGTTTGGGGCTACAGATACGCAGTATTTT. Encoded protein: CSASRFGATDTQYF.

The rearrangement links TRBV6-5 to TRBJ2-3; 7 positions match TRBD2. This CDR3 contains 16 residues. J lost 2 bases, V lost 4 bases, and 9 bases had no gene match. Germline V gene lookup returns CDR1 MNHEY and CDR2 SVGAGI. The chain's CDR3 is CASSSSGAPDTDTQYF. DNA for the CDR3: TGTGCCAGCAGTTCAAGCGGGGCCCCTGACACAGATACGCAGTATTTT.

The V and J genes are TRBV30 and TRBJ2-7; no firm D call. CDR1 is GTSNPN, CDR2 SVGIG, per germline (reference sequence). Trimming shortened V by 1 base and J by 3 bases, and 13 bases separated the two germline ends. CDR3 length: 14 amino acids. The DNA for the CDR3 is TGTGCCTGGAGTGGGCCCCAGGACCTCTACGAGCAGTACTTC. Residues: CAWSGPQDLYEQYF.

J is TRBJ2-7 and V is TRBV3-1 (or the pseudogene TRBV3-2); D uncertain. This CDR3 has 20 residues. CDR1 is LGHDT, CDR2 YNNKEL, per germline (reference sequence). V lost 3 bases, J lost 0 bases, and 27 bases lay in between. CDR3 protein: CASSHWSPLGPVTRSYEQYV. CDR3 nucleotide sequence: TGTGCCAGCAGCCATTGGTCCCCCCTCGGGCCAGTTACTCGCTCCTACGAGCAGTACGTC.

The chain is built from TRBV12-5 and TRBJ1-4; D gene uncertain. V lost 4 bases to trimming and J lost 8 bases, with 14 bases between them. CDR1 and CDR2 from the germline V gene are LGHNT and FRNRAP. The CDR3 has 14 residues. The CDR3 DNA is TGTGCTAGTGGTTCTGGAGGCGAGTGGGAAAAACTGTTTTTT. Its translation is CASGSGGEWEKLFF.

V and J are TRBV4-3 and TRBJ2-1, with 8 bases that match TRBD1. Germline assignment: CDR1 LGHNA and CDR2 YSLEER. There are 15 residues in the CDR3. The ends lost 5 bases at V and 6 bases at J; junction bases unmatched: 9. The CDR3, as DNA: TGCGCCAGCAGCACTAGACAGGGGAGTTCCAATGAGCAGTTCTTC. It specifies CASSTRQGSSNEQFF.

V is TRBV7-9 and J is TRBJ2-3; TRBD2 agrees at 14 bases. Per germline, CDR1 SEHNR and CDR2 FQNEAQ (reference sequence). V was pared by 5 bases and J by 4 bases, with 5 bases of the junction left unmatched. The CDR3 runs 16 residues. CDR3 residues: CASSGTSGRGADTQYF. Here the CDR3 DNA reads TGTGCCAGCAGCGGGACTAGCGGGAGAGGAGCAGATACGCAGTATTTT.